Sequencing of this T cell receptor (beta chain) was carried out in a study of T cell repertoires in cytomegalovirus infection. About the research overall: It can be stated that public TCR beta signatures indicated CMV infection as well as a matching HLA type.

Via MiXCR, TCRdb re-called the reads, giving one row per CDR3 protein. The table lists nearly 650,000 distinct CDR3 sequences, roughly 24% of them singletons. This clonotype was observed many times. Its target is unknown. Findings and caveats of the study: Identification of carriers of CMV plus the relevant HLA was achieved through cumulative public TCR beta family frequency. What dominated the ex vivo response were HLA-C-restricted CMV-specific TCR beta clonotypes.

CDR3 length equals 17 residues. Unmatched junction bases numbered 11, after V lost 5 bases and J lost 2 bases. Germline loops: CDR1 SGHVS, CDR2 FNYEAQ. The sequence was collected from a human donor in good health (CMV status not recorded). Some clones in this sample may be carry-over from other donors' samples. The sample comprised CD8+ T cells from PBMCs. The rearrangement links TRBV7-6 to TRBJ2-5, with 10 nucleotides matching TRBD2. Here the CDR3 DNA reads TGTGCCAGCAGCCCTTCAACGCTAGCGGGGGTTCAAGAGACCCAGTACTTC. Amino acid sequence: CASSPSTLAGVQETQYF.